In its sample, the clone carrying this T cell receptor (beta chain) was seen a few times. The target antigen is unknown. Germline CDR1 DFQATT, CDR2 SNEGSKA (reference sequence). This CDR3 has 14 residues. V was clipped by 5 bases and J by 3 bases; unmatched bases: 9. This record belongs to a study of early T cells in non-severe SARS-CoV-2 infection. Whole-study context: Sequencing targeted bulk RNA from unsorted whole blood, leaving chains unpaired. The study's findings and limits: A preference for anti-spike CD8 responses marked VDJdb matching, which missed private and CD4 specificities.

The protocol attached unique molecular identifiers to individual cDNA molecules. Each CDR3 protein gets one entry after TCRdb re-called the 5' RACE reads with MiXCR. The sample yields some 81,000 distinct CDR3 sequences, over 9% seen once. The sequenced material came from whole blood. The rearrangement links TRBV20-1 to TRBJ2-7; 8 bases agree with TRBD2. This TCR was sampled from an adult who was a healthcare worker with PCR-confirmed SARS-CoV-2 infection or an uninfected control (not recorded which). CDR3 in amino acids: CSAVSGSGLYEQYF. CDR3 sequence (DNA): TGCAGTGCTGTCAGCGGGAGTGGACTCTACGAGCAGTACTTC.